The rows below give T cell receptor beta chains drawn from one sample of a study of blood T cell repertoires in COVID-19. Here immunoSEQ multiplex PCR was the method, and the copy in TCRdb shows in-frame clones only, minus some. The data hold roughly 180,000 clones, with over 80% observed a single time. Sequencing was carried out using PBMCs or T cells enriched from blood (not recorded which). The receptors come from a woman aged 55-75 years who had recovered from COVID-19. Each CDR3 is given with its conserved first and last residue. Fields, in order: CDR3 DNA, CDR3 protein, D gene, J gene, clone size, CDR3 length, V gene. The D gene is left open where the match is weak. Clone size is shown for a subset of rows, as once, few, many or a class of expanded clone.

TGTGCCGTAGAGACAGGGGGTGGCTACACCTTC	CAVETGGGYTF	TRBD1	TRBJ1-2	NA	11	TRBV2
TGCGCCAGCAGCTTGGAGACAGGGCGAGACACTGAAGCTTTCTTT	CASSLETGRDTEAFF	TRBD1	TRBJ1-1	NA	15	TRBV5-1
TGTGCCAGTAGTACCACTACCGAGACTGAGCAGTTCTTC	CASSTTTETEQFF	NA	TRBJ2-1	NA	13	TRBV19
TGTGCCACCTCGCGGGCCAACGAAAATTACGAGCAGTACTTC	CATSRANENYEQYF	NA	TRBJ2-7	few	14	TRBV15
TGTGCCAGCAGTCGTACAGGGGGTGGGAAGACCCAGTACTTC	CASSRTGGGKTQYF	TRBD1	TRBJ2-5	NA	14	TRBV6-2/TRBV6-3
TGTGCCAGTAATACCGGGGATTTGGATGGCTACACCTTC	CASNTGDLDGYTF	NA	TRBJ1-2	NA	13	TRBV19
TGTGCCAGCAGCCCTAATGGACTAGCGGGGGGTAATGAGCAGTTCTTC	CASSPNGLAGGNEQFF	TRBD2	TRBJ2-1	NA	16	TRBV6-2/TRBV6-3
TGTGCCACCAGCAGAGCTCAGGGAAGGAACTATGGCTACACCTTC	CATSRAQGRNYGYTF	NA	TRBJ1-2	NA	15	TRBV15
TGTGCCAGCAGCTTAGCGCCTAGCTGGGATACGCAGTATTTT	CASSLAPSWDTQYF	NA	TRBJ2-3	NA	14	TRBV7-9
TGTGCCAGCAGCCAAGCGCGACAGCACACTGAAGCTTTCTTT	CASSQARQHTEAFF	NA	TRBJ1-1	NA	14	TRBV14
TGTGCCAGCAGCACAGTACTCGCGGGAGCCTACAATGAGCAGTTCTTC	CASSTVLAGAYNEQFF	TRBD2	TRBJ2-1	NA	16	TRBV2
TGCAGCGTCCGAGGGGGGGACTACGAGCAGTACTTC	CSVRGGDYEQYF	NA	TRBJ2-7	NA	12	TRBV29-1
TGTGCCAGCAGCACGCTTAAAATGGGACAGGACACCGGGGAGCTGTTTTTT	CASSTLKMGQDTGELFF	TRBD1	TRBJ2-2	NA	17	TRBV28
TGTGCCAGCAGTCAAGGACAGGGGACCTACAATGAGCAGTTCTTC	CASSQGQGTYNEQFF	TRBD1	TRBJ2-1	NA	15	TRBV2
TGCGCCAGCAGCTCCCTCGGCCCCTCGGGCTCGGGGAACATTCAGTACTTC	CASSSLGPSGSGNIQYF	NA	TRBJ2-4	NA	17	TRBV5-1
TGCGCCAGCAGCCAACAAACACTAGTTACAGAGACCCAGTACTTC	CASSQQTLVTETQYF	NA	TRBJ2-5	NA	15	TRBV4-1
TGCGCCAGCGCCGGGACAGGGTCCACCGGGGAGCTGTTTTTT	CASAGTGSTGELFF	TRBD1	TRBJ2-2	NA	14	TRBV4-1
TGTGCCAGCAATCGTGGCGGGGGGGTCTACAATGAGCAGTTCTTC	CASNRGGGVYNEQFF	TRBD2	TRBJ2-1	NA	15	TRBV5-5
TGTGCCAGCAGCGACGAGGGGGCCCGGTGGAATGAGCAGTTCTTC	CASSDEGARWNEQFF	TRBD1	TRBJ2-1	few	15	TRBV9
TGTGCCAGCAGCCAAGACCCTAGCGGGGGGCGGGAGCAGTTCTTC	CASSQDPSGGREQFF	TRBD2	TRBJ2-1	NA	15	TRBV4-2
TGTGCCAGTAGTATAGGGGACACCTACTCTGGGGCCAACGTCCTGACTTTC	CASSIGDTYSGANVLTF	NA	TRBJ2-6	NA	17	TRBV19
TGTGCCAGCAGCTTACTACTTGACAAAAATCAGCCCCAGCATTTT	CASSLLLDKNQPQHF	NA	TRBJ1-5	NA	15	TRBV11-2
TGTGCCATCGGTGGCGGGGGTTCGCAGTATTTT	CAIGGGGSQYF	TRBD2	TRBJ2-3	NA	11	TRBV10-3
TGTGCCAGCAGTTATGGACAGCACCTGAACACTGAAGCTTTCTTT	CASSYGQHLNTEAFF	NA	TRBJ1-1	NA	15	TRBV6-5
TGCGCCAGCAGCTTGGTAGGGGATGACTCACCCCTCCACTTT	CASSLVGDDSPLHF	NA	TRBJ1-6	NA	14	TRBV5-1
TGTGCCAGCAGTTATGCAGGTGTGTACGAGCAGTACTTC	CASSYAGVYEQYF	NA	TRBJ2-7	NA	13	TRBV6-2/TRBV6-3
TGTGCCAGCAGTTCAGGTCCGCCATCGACAGGGAAGAGCCACGAGCAGTACTTC	CASSSGPPSTGKSHEQYF	TRBD1	TRBJ2-7	NA	18	TRBV27
TGTGCCAGCAGTGACAGGGGCCCAATGAACACTGAAGCTTTCTTT	CASSDRGPMNTEAFF	NA	TRBJ1-1	NA	15	TRBV6-1
TGTGCCAGTAGTACGCTGGGGGCGGGCTACACCTTC	CASSTLGAGYTF	NA	TRBJ1-2	NA	12	TRBV19
TGCGCCAGCAGCCTTCCCCTAGGGGGACTAGCGGTCTACGAGCAGTACTTC	CASSLPLGGLAVYEQYF	TRBD2	TRBJ2-7	NA	17	TRBV4-1
TGTGCCAGCAACCCCTCGCCAGCGGGGGGGTCCTACAATGAGCAGTTCTTC	CASNPSPAGGSYNEQFF	TRBD2	TRBJ2-1	NA	17	TRBV27
TGTGCCAGCGGCTCACGCGGGTGGCTCAACTCCTACGAGCAGTACTTC	CASGSRGWLNSYEQYF	NA	TRBJ2-7	NA	16	TRBV21-1
TGCAGCGTTGTCCCAGATAACACTGAAGCTTTCTTT	CSVVPDNTEAFF	NA	TRBJ1-1	NA	12	TRBV29-1
TGTGCCAGTAGTCCCGAATTCAGCTCCTACAATGAGCAGTTCTTC	CASSPEFSSYNEQFF	NA	TRBJ2-1	NA	15	TRBV19
TGTGCCAGCACCTATCCCACTAACACCGGGGAGCTGTTTTTT	CASTYPTNTGELFF	NA	TRBJ2-2	few	14	TRBV6-5
TGTGCCAGCAGTACGCGGACTAGCAGCGGTACGCAGTATTTT	CASSTRTSSGTQYF	TRBD2	TRBJ2-3	NA	14	TRBV27
TGTGCCAGCAGTTTCGGCCCGGGAAGGGCTGGAAACACCATATATTTT	CASSFGPGRAGNTIYF	NA	TRBJ1-3	NA	16	TRBV2
TGTGCCAGCAGTTTCCAGCGCAATGAGCAGTTCTTC	CASSFQRNEQFF	NA	TRBJ2-1	NA	12	TRBV12-3/TRBV12-4
TGTGCCAGCAGGCTCAACTTGAACACTGAAGCTTTCTTT	CASRLNLNTEAFF	NA	TRBJ1-1	NA	13	TRBV11-2
TGTGCCAGCAGTTGGGGGCAGGGGCAGCCCCAGCATTTT	CASSWGQGQPQHF	NA	TRBJ1-5	few	13	TRBV12-3/TRBV12-4
TGTGCCAGCAGGGGACAGAATAATTCACCCCTCCACTTT	CASRGQNNSPLHF	TRBD1	TRBJ1-6	NA	13	TRBV6-5
TGTGCCAGCAGCGTGGCAACCACAGGGGTGGAAGCTTTCTTT	CASSVATTGVEAFF	TRBD1	TRBJ1-1	once	14	TRBV9
TGCAGTGCTAGTGGGATTCGCGGGAGGGAAAATGAGCAGTTCTTC	CSASGIRGRENEQFF	TRBD2	TRBJ2-1	few	15	TRBV20-1
TGTGCCAGCAGAGCAGGGGAGGGTAATGAAAAACTGTTTTTT	CASRAGEGNEKLFF	NA	TRBJ1-4	once	14	TRBV5-6
TGTGCCAGCAGTTTACTGCGGGAGGGCCGGGGCGAGCAGTACTTC	CASSLLREGRGEQYF	TRBD2	TRBJ2-7	NA	15	TRBV28
TGTGCCAGCAGCTTAGATTCGCTAGCGGGGCGGTCGCTAGCCAAAAACATTCAGTACTTC	CASSLDSLAGRSLAKNIQYF	TRBD2	TRBJ2-4	few	20	TRBV11-3
TGTGCCAGCAGTATTATTCTAGGCGATGAGCAGTTCTTC	CASSIILGDEQFF	NA	TRBJ2-1	once	13	TRBV27
TGTGCCCCAAGACCAAACACTACCACTAGTCCGTGCACAGATATGCAGTATTTT	CAPRPNTTTSPCTDMQYF	NA	TRBJ2-3	NA	18	TRBV24-1
TGTGCCAGCAGCTTGTTCGGGGGACTCGGAAACACCATATATTTT	CASSLFGGLGNTIYF	NA	TRBJ1-3	NA	15	TRBV5-6
TGTGCCAGCAGCCCACGGGACAGGGTAAATTCACCCCTCCACTTT	CASSPRDRVNSPLHF	TRBD1	TRBJ1-6	NA	15	TRBV5-6
TGTGCCAGCAGCCCTCCGACAGGGGTCGGGAACACTGAAGCTTTCTTT	CASSPPTGVGNTEAFF	TRBD1	TRBJ1-1	NA	16	TRBV3-1/TRBV3-2
TGTGCCAGCAGTACGGGACTAGCGGGAGAAGATACGCAGTATTTT	CASSTGLAGEDTQYF	TRBD2	TRBJ2-3	NA	15	TRBV28
TGCAGTGCTAGTTTGGGGGGAGGGCCTGCGCCCTTTGCAGATACGCAGTATTTT	CSASLGGGPAPFADTQYF	TRBD2	TRBJ2-3	once	18	TRBV20-1
TGTGCCAGCAGCTACAACAGGGGTAGCGGGGAGCTGTTTTTT	CASSYNRGSGELFF	TRBD1	TRBJ2-2	NA	14	TRBV11-2
TGTGCCAGCAGCGGACAGGGGGTTGACGAGCAGTACTTC	CASSGQGVDEQYF	TRBD1	TRBJ2-7	NA	13	TRBV2
TGTGCCAGCTCACCGGGACAGGGGGACGAGCAGTACTTC	CASSPGQGDEQYF	TRBD1	TRBJ2-7	NA	13	TRBV18
TGTGCCAGCAGCTTAGGTCGTTGGGGGCGGGACTATGGCTACACCTTC	CASSLGRWGRDYGYTF	NA	TRBJ1-2	NA	16	TRBV11-2
TGTGCCAGTAGTATCCCTAGCGGGGGACTCACCGGGGAGCTGTTTTTT	CASSIPSGGLTGELFF	TRBD2	TRBJ2-2	once	16	TRBV19
TGTGCCAGCACCTCCAACTTGAACACTGAAGCTTTCTTT	CASTSNLNTEAFF	NA	TRBJ1-1	NA	13	TRBV28